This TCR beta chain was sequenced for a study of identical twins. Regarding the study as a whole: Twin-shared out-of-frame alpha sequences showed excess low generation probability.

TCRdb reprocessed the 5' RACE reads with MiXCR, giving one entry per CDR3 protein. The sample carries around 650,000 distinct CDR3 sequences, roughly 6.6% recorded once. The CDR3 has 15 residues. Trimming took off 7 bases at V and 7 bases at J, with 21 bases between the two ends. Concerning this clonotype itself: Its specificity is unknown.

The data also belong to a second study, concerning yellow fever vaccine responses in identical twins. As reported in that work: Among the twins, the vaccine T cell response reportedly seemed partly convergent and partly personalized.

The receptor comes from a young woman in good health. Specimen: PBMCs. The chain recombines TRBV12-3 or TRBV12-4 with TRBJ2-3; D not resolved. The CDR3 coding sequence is TGTGCCAGCAAACCAGCGCTGGACCGCCAAAATACGCAGTATTTT. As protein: CASKPALDRQNTQYF.